This TCR beta chain is drawn from a study of radiotherapy plus CTLA-4 blockade in lung cancer. At the level of the study: There were objective responses in roughly 17% of patients, and roughly 33% had disease control. Study findings and constraints: TCR clones originating in tumors grew in number in blood after radiotherapy plus ipilimumab. Early clone dynamics of blood T cells, plus interferon-beta, reportedly predicted response best.

The CDR3 loop spans 16 amino acids. CDR1 and CDR2 (germline): SGHRS, YFSETQ. J gave up 2 bases and V 4 bases, and 8 bases lay outside the gene matches. Libraries were prepared by immunoSEQ multiplex PCR; TCRdb keeps only in-frame clonotypes and omits some of them. The sample records 55,000 or so clones, 82% being singletons. Focal radiation plus CTLA-4 blockade with ipilimumab was given to patients with chemo-refractory metastatic non-small-cell lung cancer. This clone was counted many times. Its target is unknown. The TCR sequence derives from a human donor with non-small cell lung cancer whose response to radiotherapy plus ipilimumab could not be evaluated. This rearrangement joins TRBV5-1 to TRBJ1-2; TRBD1 aligns across 10 bases. Sequences were derived from peripheral blood, sampled from a patient treated with radiotherapy plus ipilimumab. CDR3 nucleotides: TGCGCCAGCAGCGTAAGACAGGGGGCAGAGAACTATGGCTACACCTTC. Amino acids: CASSVRQGAENYGYTF. The variable domain in full, completed from reference TRBV5-1 and TRBJ1-2, reads KAGVTQTPRYLIKTRGQQVTLSCSPISGHRSVSWYQQTPGQGLQFLFEYFSETQRNKGNFPGRFSGRQFSNSRSEMNVSTLELGDSALYLCASSVRQGAENYGYTFGSGTRLTVV.